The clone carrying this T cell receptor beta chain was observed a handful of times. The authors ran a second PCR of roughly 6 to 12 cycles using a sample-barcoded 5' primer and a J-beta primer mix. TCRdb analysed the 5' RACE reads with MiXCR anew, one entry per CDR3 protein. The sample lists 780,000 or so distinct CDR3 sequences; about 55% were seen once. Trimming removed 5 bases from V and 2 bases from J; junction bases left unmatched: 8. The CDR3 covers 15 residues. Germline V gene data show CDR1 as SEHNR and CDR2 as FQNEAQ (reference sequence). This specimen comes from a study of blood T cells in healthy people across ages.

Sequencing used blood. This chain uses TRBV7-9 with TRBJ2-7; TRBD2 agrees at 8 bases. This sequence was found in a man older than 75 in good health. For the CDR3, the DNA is TGTGCCAGCAGCGCCTGGGCGGGAGGAACCTACGAGCAGTACTTC. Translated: CASSAWAGGTYEQYF.